Below are 20 T cell receptor beta chains sequenced from a single sample in a study of Ad26.COV2.S vaccination and SARS-CoV-2 variants. The treatment is: around 19 received Ad26.COV2.S at low or high dose, single or two shots; about five received placebo; per-sample allocation not given. Collection of samples fell on day 63 after the first vaccine or placebo injection. Data came from immunoSEQ multiplex PCR; TCRdb stores just in-frame clones and leaves some out. The sample includes about 440,000 clones, roughly 85% seen only once; the top ten take 10% to 15%. Sequencing was performed on peripheral blood, taken in a trial of Ad26.COV2.S vaccine versus placebo. Receptor source: a person aged 18 to 59 who received the Ad26.COV2.S COVID-19 vaccine or a placebo.

V usage is TRBV9 and J usage is TRBJ2-3, with 7 positions matching TRBD2. The germline gives CDR1 SGDLS, CDR2 YYNGEE. V was clipped by 4 bases and J by 6 bases; unmatched bases: 14. This CDR3 comprises 16 residues. CDR3 coding DNA: TGTGCCAGCAGCCCTACCGGGGGAGGGCCGGGGGATACGCAGTATTTT. Translated: CASSPTGGGPGDTQYF. Supplemented by reference TRBV9 and TRBJ2-3, the full variable domain reads DSGVTQTPKHLITATGQRVTLRCSPRSGDLSVYWYQQSLDQGLQFLIQYYNGEERAKGNILERFSAQQFPDLHSELNLSSLELGDSALYFCASSPTGGGPGDTQYFGPGTRLTVL.

J is TRBJ2-7 and V is TRBV7-2, with D unclear. The CDR3 runs 12 residues. With 5 bases removed from V and 6 bases from J, the gap between germline ends came to 11 bases. The germline V gene has CDR1 SGHTA and CDR2 FQGNSA. The CDR3 here is CASSPGWGEQYF. In nucleotides, the CDR3 is TGTGCCAGCAGCCCCGGCTGGGGCGAGCAGTACTTC.

The V call is TRBV7-3, the J call TRBJ2-2; 9 nucleotides line up with TRBD1. Germline V gives CDR1 SGHTA, CDR2 FQGTGA. The CDR3 has 18 amino acids. With V trimmed by 5 bases and J by 5 bases, 15 bases remained unmatched. CDR3 sequence (DNA): TGTGCCAGCAGCACACAAATTGCCGGGACAGGGTCAACCGGGGAGCTGTTTTTT. Residues: CASSTQIAGTGSTGELFF.

The J gene is TRBJ1-3, the V gene TRBV6-6; D is possibly TRBD1 (6 bases). The CDR3 totals 14 residues. Trimming left V 5 bases short and J 5 bases short, with 13 bases between. The germline V gene encodes CDR1 MNHNY and CDR2 SVGAGI (reference sequence). The CDR3 loop reads CASSGQTGRNTIYF. DNA of the CDR3: TGTGCCAGCAGTGGCCAGACAGGTAGAAACACCATATATTTT.

CDR3 nucleotide sequence: TGTGCCAGCAGTTTTGGACGGGGTAGAACTGAAGCTTTCTTT. Translation: CASSFGRGRTEAFF. The chain employs TRBV6-2 or TRBV6-3 and TRBJ1-1, with unresolved D. CDR3 length equals 14 residues. The germline V and J ends were trimmed by 4 bases and 5 bases, with 14 bases remaining between them. Per the germline V gene, CDR1 is MNHEY and CDR2 is SVGEGT.

CDR3 in DNA: TGCGCCAGCAGCTTGGAGCGGACGCAGTTCTTC. Its protein is CASSLERTQFF. The chain carries TRBV5-1 and TRBJ2-1, with D possibly TRBD2 on 5 matching bases. Germline V gives CDR1 SGHRS, CDR2 YFSETQ. The CDR3 is 11 residues long. V lost 0 bases and J lost 12, with 7 bases in between.

This clone occurred a few times. The chain couples TRBV6-2 or TRBV6-3 to TRBJ2-7, with 7 bases aligning to TRBD2. The germline V gene encodes CDR1 MNHEY and CDR2 SVGEGT. Germline trimming cut 5 bases from V and 3 bases from J; bases unmatched to any gene: 10. This CDR3 has 15 amino acids. CDR3 DNA: TGTGCCAGCAGTGAGGCGGCGGGAGATTTCTACGAGCAGTACTTC. Protein sequence: CASSEAAGDFYEQYF.

This chain joins TRBV7-2 and TRBJ2-1, with D unresolved. Trimming took 2 bases from V and 6 from J, leaving 14 bases between them. Germline values: CDR1 SGHTA, CDR2 FQGNSA. The CDR3 is made up of 15 amino acids. CDR3 nucleotide sequence: TGTGCCAGCAGCTTAAGGACGGACCTCTTCAATGAGCAGTTCTTC. Translated, it gives CASSLRTDLFNEQFF.

The DNA of the CDR3 is TGCGCCAGCAGCTGGGACGGGCGCCCCAATTCACCCCTCCACTTT. Amino acid sequence: CASSWDGRPNSPLHF. The J gene is TRBJ1-6, the V gene TRBV5-1; D is possibly TRBD1 (5 bases). Trimming removed 3 bases from V and 7 bases from J, with 14 bases in between. The CDR3 spans 15 residues. Germline loops: CDR1 SGHRS, CDR2 YFSETQ.

The chain carries TRBV28 and TRBJ2-7; 10 bases are shared with TRBD1. There are 16 residues in the CDR3. J lost 2 bases, V lost 4 bases, and 8 bases had no gene match. The germline V gene has CDR1 MDHEN and CDR2 SYDVKM. The CDR3 is CASSSPGQGQPYEQYF. In DNA form, the CDR3 reads TGTGCCAGCAGTTCCCCGGGACAGGGGCAACCCTACGAGCAGTACTTC.

This sequence joins TRBV28 and TRBJ1-5, with 7 bases that match TRBD1. Germline lookup yields CDR1 MDHEN and CDR2 SYDVKM. Germline trimming cut 5 bases from V and 8 bases from J; bases unmatched to any gene: 12. The CDR3 spans 15 residues. The CDR3 region is CASSTQTGYIEPQHF. CDR3 bases: TGTGCCAGCAGTACCCAGACAGGGTATATTGAGCCCCAGCATTTT.

V gene TRBV5-1 combines with J gene TRBJ2-5; 9 bases map to TRBD2. J lost 1 base, V lost 4 bases, and 2 bases had no gene match. CDR1 is SGHRS, CDR2 YFSETQ, per germline. The CDR3 extends over 14 amino acids. CDR3 region: CASSRTSAQETQYF. DNA of the CDR3: TGCGCCAGCAGCAGGACTAGCGCCCAAGAGACCCAGTACTTC.

The V and J genes are TRBV18 and TRBJ1-1; D is unclear. This CDR3 has 13 amino acids. CDR1 and CDR2 (germline): KGHSH, LQKENI. V was shortened by 0 bases and J by 5 bases, with 7 bases between the two germline ends. The CDR3 sequence is CASSPPGPTEAFF. Here the CDR3 DNA reads TGTGCCAGCTCACCACCCGGGCCAACTGAAGCTTTCTTT.

This chain links TRBV5-4 with TRBJ2-5; tentative D call: TRBD2 (5 bases). The CDR3 runs to 14 residues. V was trimmed by 0 bases and J by 0 bases, leaving 6 bases between them. Germline CDR1 is SGHNT and CDR2 is YYREEE (reference sequence). Written as DNA, the CDR3 is TGTGCCAGCAGCTTGGGACTAAACCAAGAGACCCAGTACTTC. Its translation is CASSLGLNQETQYF.

In nucleotides, the CDR3 is TGTGCCAGCAGCCAAGAGTCGCATTTTCGCCAGGAACCCAACGAGCAGTACTTC. Protein sequence: CASSQESHFRQEPNEQYF. The genes are TRBV14 and TRBJ2-7; no reliable D call. Germline V lookup: CDR1 SGHDN, CDR2 FVKESK. The CDR3 consists of 18 residues. Deletions cut 0 bases from V and 5 bases from J, with 23 bases between. Looking up the rest from reference TRBV14 and TRBJ2-7 gives the full variable domain: EAGVTQFPSHSVIEKGQTVTLRCDPISGHDNLYWYRRVMGKEIKFLLHFVKESKQDESGMPNNRFLAERTGGTYSTLKVQPAELEDSGVYFCASSQESHFRQEPNEQYFGPGTRLTVT.

The rearrangement uses TRBV4-3 and TRBJ1-1; D is unclear. With 0 bases removed from V and 11 bases from J, the gap between germline ends came to 16 bases. The CDR3 extends over 14 amino acids. Germline CDR1 LGHNA, CDR2 YSLEER. The CDR3, as DNA: TGCGCCAGCAGCCAAGATTTAAGGCTCTTTATCGCTTTCTTT. It encodes CASSQDLRLFIAFF.

This clone has just a few counts. The rearrangement uses TRBV11-3 and TRBJ2-7; 8 nucleotides align to TRBD2. The V and J ends lost 3 bases and 1 base, in that order; junction bases with no gene match: 5. The CDR3 extends over 15 amino acids. The germline V gene has CDR1 SGHNT and CDR2 YENEEA. CDR3 nucleotides: TGTGCCAGCAGCTTTGGCGCGGGAGGATCCTACGAGCAGTACTTC. Translated: CASSFGAGGSYEQYF.

This clone has only one observation. The V call is TRBV6-2 or TRBV6-3, the J call TRBJ2-7; no clear D gene. CDR3 length: 13 residues. V dropped 6 bases and J dropped 3 bases, with 12 bases sitting between them. Germline CDR1 reads MNHEY; CDR2 reads SVGEGT. CDR3 residues: CASRPVSRYEQYF. CDR3 DNA sequence: TGTGCCAGCAGACCTGTCAGCCGCTACGAGCAGTACTTC.

The rearrangement uses TRBV3-1 (or the pseudogene TRBV3-2) and TRBJ2-7, with D possibly being TRBD2 (6 bases). V lost 4 bases and J 3 bases, leaving 7 bases between the germline ends. Germline-derived CDR1 and CDR2 are LGHDT and YNNKEL (reference sequence). The CDR3 loop spans 12 amino acids. The CDR3 nucleotides read TGTGCCAGCAGCCCGGACTACTACGAGCAGTACTTC. Protein: CASSPDYYEQYF.

V usage is TRBV27 and J usage is TRBJ2-7; TRBD1 is a possible D gene (5 bases). The germline V and J ends were trimmed by 2 bases and 4 bases, with 9 bases remaining between them. The CDR3 is 13 amino acids. Germline V gene lookup returns CDR1 MNHEY and CDR2 SMNVEV (reference sequence). CDR3 nucleotides: TGTGCCAGCAGTTTAAACAGGTTATACGAGCAGTACTTC. Translating gives CASSLNRLYEQYF.